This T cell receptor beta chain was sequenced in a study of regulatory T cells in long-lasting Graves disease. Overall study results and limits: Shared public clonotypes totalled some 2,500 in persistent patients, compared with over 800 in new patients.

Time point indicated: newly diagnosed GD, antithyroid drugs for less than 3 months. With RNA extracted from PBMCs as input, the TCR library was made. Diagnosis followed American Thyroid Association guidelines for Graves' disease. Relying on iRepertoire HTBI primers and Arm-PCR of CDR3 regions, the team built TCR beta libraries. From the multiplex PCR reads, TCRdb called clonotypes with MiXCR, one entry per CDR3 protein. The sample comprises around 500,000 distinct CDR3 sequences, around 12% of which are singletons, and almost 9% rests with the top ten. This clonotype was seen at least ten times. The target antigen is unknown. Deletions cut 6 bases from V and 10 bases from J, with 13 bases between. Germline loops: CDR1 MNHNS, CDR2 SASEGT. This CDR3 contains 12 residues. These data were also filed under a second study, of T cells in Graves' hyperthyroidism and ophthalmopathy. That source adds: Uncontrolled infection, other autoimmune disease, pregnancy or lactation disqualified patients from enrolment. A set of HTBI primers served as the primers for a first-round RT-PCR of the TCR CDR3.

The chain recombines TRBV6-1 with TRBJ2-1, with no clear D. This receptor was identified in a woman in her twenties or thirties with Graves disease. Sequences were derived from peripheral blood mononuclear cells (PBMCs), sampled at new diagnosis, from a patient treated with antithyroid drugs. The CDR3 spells CASSLPGSEQFF. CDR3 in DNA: TGTGCCAGCAGCTTGCCCGGGTCAGAGCAGTTCTTC.